This is a list of T cell receptor beta chains from one sample in a study of tumor and adjacent non-tumor tissue in lung cancer. TCRdb redid the calling of the multiplex PCR reads with MiXCR, one entry per CDR3 protein. The repertoire consists of some 100,000 distinct CDR3 sequences, with over 55% occurring once and the leading ten covering roughly a fifth. Sequenced: distant non-tumor lung tissue. The receptors here all came from a man aged 25-45 years with non-small cell lung cancer. Each CDR3 is given with its conserved first and last residue. D genes are given only for firm matches. Expanded clones are given a class, and other clones once, few, many or no size at all.

abundance	d_gene	v_gene	j_gene	CDR3nt	CDR3aa
.	.	TRBV4-2	TRBJ2-7	TGTGCCAGTAGCCCCGCCTCGGAGTCGGACTACGAGCAGTACTTC	CASSPASESDYEQYF
.	TRBD1	TRBV10-2	TRBJ1-1	TGCGCCAGCAGTGGGCAGGGGGGAACTGAAGCTATCTTT	CASSGQGGTEAIF
.	TRBD1	TRBV6-1	TRBJ1-1	TGTGCCAGCCCTCTTACAGGGGAAACTGAAGCTTTCTTT	CASPLTGETEAFF
few	TRBD2	TRBV27	TRBJ2-1	TGTGCCAGCAGTTTAAATGGCCTAGCGGGAGGCGATGAGCAGTTCTTC	CASSLNGLAGGDEQFF
many	.	TRBV20-1	TRBJ2-3	TGCAGTGCTAGACTGGGTAGGGATGCGCAGTATTTT	CSARLGRDAQYF
.	.	TRBV20-1	TRBJ1-4	TGCAGTGCAAAGAGGGTCGGGGCTTTTAATAAAAAACTGTTTTTT	CSAKRVGAFNKKLFF
.	TRBD2	TRBV24-1	TRBJ2-3	TGTGCCACCAGTGATCCCTCGACTAGCGGGAAGGATGATACGCAGTATTTT	CATSDPSTSGKDDTQYF
.	.	TRBV6-5	TRBJ2-6	TGTGCCAGCAGCCGGACAGCTAGCTCTGGGGCCAACGTCCTGACTTTT	CASSRTASSGANVLTF
.	TRBD2	TRBV6-5	TRBJ2-6	TGTGCCACCGGGGGGGGGGAATCTGTGGCCAACGTCCTGACTTTC	CATGGGESVANVLTF
.	.	TRBV12-3/TRBV12-4	TRBJ2-2	TGTGCCAGCAGCCTGTGGGGAGGTGCATGGAACGCCGGGGAGCTGTTTTTT	CASSLWGGAWNAGELFF
.	.	TRBV6-2/TRBV6-3	TRBJ2-1	TGTGCCAGCTGTCTGACTATGAATGAGCAGTTCTTC	CASCLTMNEQFF
many	.	TRBV6-1	TRBJ1-6	TGTGCCACCGAGGTAGGCAGGGATCTTTCACCCCTCCACTTT	CATEVGRDLSPLHF
.	.	TRBV12-3/TRBV12-4	TRBJ1-2	TGTGCCAGCGCTGAGGGTGTTTGGGACTATGGCTACACCTTC	CASAEGVWDYGYTF
.	.	TRBV11-2	TRBJ2-1	TGTGTCAGCAGCTTAGGATGGCCTAATGAGCAGTTTTTC	CVSSLGWPNEQFF
.	TRBD1	TRBV29-1	TRBJ2-1	TGCAGCGTTGAGGGGACAGACTATAGTGAGCAGTTCTTC	CSVEGTDYSEQFF
.	TRBD2	TRBV12-3/TRBV12-4	TRBJ2-1	TGTGCCAGCAGTCTTAGGGAGGGGCGAGCGAAGTTCTTC	CASSLREGRAKFF
.	TRBD1	TRBV11-1	TRBJ2-7	TGTGCCAGCAGCCCCCGGGACAGGGCATGGGAGCAGTACTTC	CASSPRDRAWEQYF
.	.	TRBV20-1	TRBJ2-2	TGCAGTGCTAGAGATATTAGCGGAGGGGATGCCAGGGAGCTATTTTTT	CSARDISGGDARELFF
.	.	TRBV6-2/TRBV6-3	TRBJ1-1	TGTGCCAGCAGCCTTGTGCTGGAATCTTTCTTT	CASSLVLESFF
once	TRBD1	TRBV6-5	TRBJ2-7	TGTGCCAAGAGTTTAGACAGGGGGCCCATCGAGCAGTACTTC	CAKSLDRGPIEQYF
.	.	TRBV7-3	TRBJ1-2	TGTGCCAGCAGCCGGGGCGCAGGCTATGGCTACACATTC	CASSRGAGYGYTF
many	.	TRBV4-3	TRBJ2-3	TGCGCCAGCAGCCACCGCCAACGGGCCAAGTTCACAGATACGCAGTGTTTT	CASSHRQRAKFTDTQCF